These 29 T cell receptor beta chains were all obtained from the same sample, sequenced in a study of blood T cells in healthy people across ages. Next came a second PCR, run for about 7 to 12 cycles, which used a sample-barcoded 5' primer along with a J-beta primer mix. TCRdb redid the calling of the 5' RACE reads with MiXCR, one entry per CDR3 protein. The profile shows around 1,500,000 distinct CDR3 sequences, 42% of them singletons. Sequenced material: blood. These receptors came from a woman aged 18 to 35 in good health.

To note about this clonotype: The junction does not match germline at one end; this may be a read error. The V call is TRBV6-1, the J call TRBJ2-3, with 8 bases lining up with TRBD2. Germline CDR1 is MNHNS and CDR2 is SASEGT. The CDR3 totals 16 residues. The CDR3, as DNA: TGTACCAGCAGTGAAAGCGGGAGTAACCTCCCAGATACGCAGTATTTT. This gives the protein CTSSESGSNLPDTQYF.

The V and J genes are TRBV10-3 and TRBJ2-2; TRBD2 agrees at 9 bases. The CDR3 sequence is 18 residues long. J was trimmed by 5 bases and V by 5 bases; bases with no gene match: 15. The germline gives CDR1 ENHRY, CDR2 SYGVKD. The CDR3 spells CAISSRLAANEQTGELFF. The CDR3 nucleotides read TGTGCCATCAGTTCGCGACTAGCGGCCAACGAACAAACCGGGGAGCTGTTTTTT.

This clonotype was detected a few times. The chain combines TRBV3-1 with TRBJ2-5, with 7 nucleotides matching TRBD2. V lost 0 bases, J lost 3 bases, and 1 base stayed unmatched. Germline CDR1 and CDR2: LGHDT and YNNKEL (reference sequence). The length of the CDR3 is 14 residues. DNA for the CDR3: TGTGCCAGCAGCCAAGAAAGCGGGGAAGAGACCCAGTACTTC. Translating gives CASSQESGEETQYF.

The CDR3 sequence: CASSHLFTSEQYF. Written as DNA, the CDR3 is TGTGCCAGCAGCCACTTATTTACGAGCGAGCAGTACTTC. V is TRBV14 and J is TRBJ2-7; D gene ambiguous. Germline V gene data show CDR1 as SGHDN and CDR2 as FVKESK. This CDR3 contains 13 residues. Trimming shortened V by 3 bases and J by 6 bases, and 12 bases separated the two germline ends.

This sequence joins TRBV6-5 and TRBJ2-3; no reliable D call. This CDR3 is built from 16 residues. Per the germline V gene, CDR1 is MNHEY and CDR2 is SVGAGI. Trimming cost V 5 bases and J 2 bases, with 17 bases left between them. The CDR3 sequence: CASSPVRVPNTDTQYF. The CDR3 DNA is TGTGCCAGCAGTCCGGTTCGAGTGCCGAACACAGATACGCAGTATTTT.

This clonotype appeared a few times. The V gene is TRBV20-1, the J gene TRBJ2-1; D gene ambiguous. This CDR3 spans 13 amino acids. Deletions cut 6 bases from V and 5 bases from J, with 14 bases between. Germline CDR1 and CDR2: DFQATT and SNEGSKA (reference sequence). The CDR3 bases are TGCAGTGCCGCCCTGGGCGGAGACAATGAGCAGTTCTTC. Protein: CSAALGGDNEQFF.

This clonotype was seen only a few times. V usage is TRBV4-1 and J usage is TRBJ2-5; D is possibly TRBD1 (5 bases). Trimming removed 0 bases from V and 11 bases from J, with 16 bases in between. Germline loops: CDR1 MGHRA, CDR2 YSYEKL. This CDR3 has 14 amino acids. The CDR3: CASSQDIGVGEQYF. The CDR3 DNA reads TGCGCCAGCAGCCAAGATATAGGGGTCGGTGAGCAGTACTTC.

The chain has TRBV11-2 and TRBJ1-1; the D gene is possibly TRBD1 (6 bases). Germline V gene sequence: CDR1 SGHAT, CDR2 FQNNGV. The V gene lost 5 bases and the J gene lost 6 bases, with 16 bases spanning the gap. This CDR3 is built from 14 residues. CDR3 sequence (DNA): TGTGCCAGCAGCGCAATCAGGGGAGAACCTGAAGCTTTCTTT. Translating it yields CASSAIRGEPEAFF.

V usage is TRBV7-9 and J usage is TRBJ2-5, with 7 bases aligning to TRBD1. This CDR3 has 16 residues. After removal of 5 bases from V and 11 bases from J, the junction contained 20 bases not matched to a gene. The germline CDR1 and CDR2 sequences are SEHNR and FQNEAQ (reference sequence). The CDR3 nucleotides are TGTGCCAGCAGCCCCCCGGGGACAGTTACCTACAATGAGCAGTACTTC. Its translation is CASSPPGTVTYNEQYF.

As DNA, the CDR3 is TGCAGTGCCGGTCGACAGACCATAACCTATGGCTACACCTTC. Its translation is CSAGRQTITYGYTF. The chain links TRBV20-1 to TRBJ1-2; a possible D gene is TRBD1 (5 bases). Germline V lookup: CDR1 DFQATT, CDR2 SNEGSKA (reference sequence). The CDR3 runs 14 residues. V was shortened by 6 bases and J by 4 bases, with 18 bases between the two germline ends.

The chain recombines TRBV6-5 with TRBJ1-5; D perhaps matches TRBD1 (6 bases). The CDR3 length is 13 residues. The V end was cut by 6 bases, the J end by 3 bases, with 9 bases between. Germline V lookup: CDR1 MNHEY, CDR2 SVGAGI. The CDR3 protein is CASSRQVNQPQHF. In DNA form, the CDR3 reads TGTGCCAGCAGCAGACAGGTCAATCAGCCCCAGCATTTT.

The chain joins TRBV29-1 to TRBJ2-1; unclear D gene. The CDR3 is made up of 11 amino acids. Germline CDR1 and CDR2: SQVTM and ANQGSEA. V lost 7 bases to trimming and J lost 12 bases, with 16 bases between them. CDR3 sequence reads: CSDRLSATQFF. CDR3 DNA: TGCAGCGACCGGCTGAGCGCGACGCAGTTCTTC.

The rearrangement joins TRBV2 to TRBJ2-1, with D possibly TRBD2 on 5 matching bases. TRBJ2-7 matches the DNA end more closely, so the J call is doubtful. The CDR3 sequence is 15 residues long. CDR1 and CDR2 from the germline V gene are SNHLY and FYNNEI. The CDR3 spells CASSEGRTSYNEQYF. CDR3 bases: TGTGCCAGCAGTGAAGGGAGGACCTCCTACAATGAGCAGTACTTC.

A note on this clonotype: Compared with germline, one end of the junction differs, possibly owing to a read error. The chain recombines TRBV28 with TRBJ2-1; possible D gene TRBD1, 7 bases. This CDR3 has 15 residues. Per the germline V gene, CDR1 is MDHEN and CDR2 is SYDVKM. In DNA form, the CDR3 reads TGTACCAGCAGTCCAGGGGGGAGCGGTGGCAATGAGCAGTTCTTC. This sequence encodes CTSSPGGSGGNEQFF.

The sample holds a few counts of this clonotype. The chain carries TRBV2 and TRBJ1-2; 9 bases map to TRBD1. This CDR3 has 12 residues. With 11 bases clipped from V and 8 bases from J, the junction kept 9 bases outside the gene matches. Germline-derived CDR1 and CDR2 are SNHLY and FYNNEI. Written as DNA, the CDR3 is TGTGCCGGTAGACAGGGGGAGGGAGGCTACACCTTC. Translated, it gives CAGRQGEGGYTF.

As concerns this clonotype: The junction and the germline gene differ at one end; a read error may be behind it. V is TRBV25-1 and J is TRBJ2-6, with D uncertain. The CDR3 length is 11 residues. The germline CDR1 and CDR2 sequences are MGHDK and SYGVNS. CDR3 sequence: CASSVTNILTF. Here the CDR3 DNA reads TGTGCCAGCAGCGTTACCAACATCCTGACTTTC.

The chain has TRBV28 and TRBJ2-7, with 10 bases identical to TRBD2. CDR3 size: 19 residues. Trimming cost V 2 bases and J 3 bases; bases outside gene matches: 16. Looked up from germline, CDR1 is MDHEN and CDR2 is SYDVKM. This CDR3 is CASSLITTSGAKGFYEQYF. The CDR3, as DNA: TGTGCCAGCAGTTTAATCACCACTAGCGGGGCGAAGGGATTCTACGAGCAGTACTTC.

V usage is TRBV27 and J usage is TRBJ2-1; a weak D match, TRBD2 (6 bases). The length of the CDR3 is 16 residues. V lost 5 bases and J 2 bases, leaving 16 bases between the germline ends. Germline V gives CDR1 MNHEY, CDR2 SMNVEV (reference sequence). CDR3 in DNA: TGTGCCAGCAGTAAATATAGCGGAGGCGCCTACAATGAGCAGTTCTTC. Its translation is CASSKYSGGAYNEQFF.

This sequence joins TRBV7-9 and TRBJ2-1; 8 bases align to TRBD2. CDR1 is SEHNR and CDR2 is FQNEAQ in the germline V gene (reference sequence). The junction had 12 bases not matched to a gene; V was cut back by 1 base and J by 10 bases. CDR3 length: 16 amino acids. The CDR3 DNA reads as TGTGCCAGCAGCTTAGGAGTCCCGGGGGGGCCTGGGGAGCAGTTCTTC. It specifies CASSLGVPGGPGEQFF.

The chain links TRBV11-2 to TRBJ2-1; a possible D gene is TRBD2 (5 bases). The V end was cut by 5 bases, the J end by 6 bases, with 23 bases between. Germline lookup yields CDR1 SGHAT and CDR2 FQNNGV. This CDR3 contains 17 residues. CDR3 DNA sequence: TGTGCCAGCAGCGGCCCAAGGAGACCCTCGAGCGGCAATGAGCAGTTCTTC. The encoded protein is CASSGPRRPSSGNEQFF. Together with reference TRBV11-2 and TRBJ2-1, the CDR3 gives the full variable domain: EAGVAQSPRYKIIEKRQSVAFWCNPISGHATLYWYQQILGQGPKLLIQFQNNGVVDDSQLPKDRFSAERLKGVDSTLKIQPAKLEDSAVYLCASSGPRRPSSGNEQFFGPGTRLTVL.

The CDR3 sequence: CASSLDGRANGYTF. Written as DNA, the CDR3 is TGTGCCAGCAGCTTAGACGGCAGGGCTAATGGCTACACCTTC. The chain combines TRBV7-9 with TRBJ1-2; D might be TRBD1 (5 bases). This CDR3 comprises 14 residues. Germline CDR1 and CDR2: SEHNR and FQNEAQ (reference sequence). V lost 1 base, J lost 6 bases, and 12 bases lay in between.

V and J are TRBV5-1 and TRBJ2-7; D is perhaps TRBD2 (5 bases). Germline assignment: CDR1 SGHRS and CDR2 YFSETQ. Trimming took off 0 bases at V and 1 base at J, with 11 bases between the two ends. This CDR3 has 15 residues. CDR3 DNA: TGCGCCAGCAGCTTGGCCTACGGGATTTCCTACGAGCAGTACTTC. This gives the protein CASSLAYGISYEQYF.

This clonotype has at least ten counts. This chain connects TRBV4-1 to TRBJ2-1; 8 bases fit TRBD2. V lost 2 bases to trimming and J lost 1 base; unmatched junction nucleotides: 1. There are 15 residues in the CDR3. Germline V CDR1 and CDR2: MGHRA, YSYEKL. The CDR3 region has the DNA TGCGCCAGCAGCCAACGGGAGGGTTCCTACAATGAGCAGTTCTTC. Residues: CASSQREGSYNEQFF.

J is TRBJ1-2 and V is TRBV20-1; TRBD1 aligns across 7 bases. V shed 4 bases and J 0 bases; nucleotides not matched to a gene: 5. The V gene's germline CDR1 is DFQATT and CDR2 SNEGSKA (reference sequence). This CDR3 contains 14 residues. The CDR3 bases are TGCAGTGCTACCGTGACAGGGACTAACTATGGCTACACCTTC. Its protein product is CSATVTGTNYGYTF.

V and J are TRBV5-1 and TRBJ1-1; D is uncertain. Trimming took off 0 bases at V and 1 base at J, with 10 bases between the two ends. The CDR3 has 15 residues. Germline CDR1 and CDR2: SGHRS and YFSETQ. The CDR3 reads CASSLDPRANTEAFF. The CDR3 coding sequence is TGCGCCAGCAGCTTGGATCCCCGGGCGAACACTGAAGCTTTCTTT.

This clonotype appeared a few times. V and J are TRBV10-3 and TRBJ2-5, with 8 bases that match TRBD2. V was clipped by 11 bases and J by 11 bases; unmatched bases: 22. The CDR3 is 15 residues long. In germline, CDR1 is ENHRY, CDR2 SYGVKD. The CDR3 reads CAALPIGTSRFPQYF. CDR3 bases: TGTGCCGCTCTCCCTATTGGGACTAGTCGGTTTCCGCAGTACTTC.

This sequence joins TRBV12-3 or TRBV12-4 and TRBJ2-2, with D possibly being TRBD2 (6 bases). CDR3 length equals 16 residues. The V end lost 7 bases, the J end lost 8 bases, and 23 bases lay between the germline ends. CDR3 residues: CASTAGLADLSGELFF. The CDR3 DNA is TGTGCCAGCACCGCGGGGCTAGCCGATCTAAGTGGGGAGCTGTTTTTT.

The gene calls are TRBV24-1 and TRBJ2-1; possible D gene TRBD1, 7 bases. CDR1 is KGHDR and CDR2 is SFDVKD in the germline V gene. The CDR3 sequence is 15 residues long. V was clipped by 5 bases and J by 4 bases, with 14 bases between them. The CDR3 loop reads CATSGQGDWYNEQFF. The CDR3 DNA is TGTGCCACCAGTGGGCAGGGGGACTGGTACAATGAGCAGTTCTTC.

The rearrangement uses TRBV11-2 and TRBJ2-3; 10 bases align to TRBD1. Trimming at V came to 5 bases and at J to 4 bases, leaving 9 bases not matched to a gene. CDR1 is SGHAT and CDR2 is FQNNGV in the germline V gene. This CDR3 region has 16 residues. This CDR3 reads CASSRPGQGPSDTQYF. The CDR3 region has the DNA TGTGCCAGCAGCAGACCGGGACAGGGGCCCTCAGATACGCAGTATTTT.